A selection of T cell receptor beta chains follows, all from one sample in a study of response to subunit inactivated influenza vaccine. MiXCR was run by TCRdb on the RT-PCR reads, yielding one entry per CDR3 protein. The sample yields roughly 500,000 distinct CDR3 sequences, approximately 24% seen once. This specimen consisted of CD4+ T cells sorted from PBMCs, obtained roughly 5 days after vaccination. These receptors came from a man in his fifties who received an inactivated influenza vaccine. Each CDR3 is given with its conserved first and last residue. A D gene is named only where the DNA matches it firmly. Rows give clone size only sometimes, using once, few, many, or a class for an expanded clone.

TGTGCCAGCACTCGGGCAGGACCTTCCTACGAGCAGTACTTC	CASTRAGPSYEQYF	-	TRBV6-2/TRBV6-3	TRBJ2-7	-
TGTGCCAGCCTACTAGCGGGTTTCACCGGGGAGCTGTTTTTT	CASLLAGFTGELFF	-	TRBV6-4	TRBJ2-2	TRBD2
TGTGCCAGCAGCTTATCGGGACAGGGGTCTACGCAGTATTTT	CASSLSGQGSTQYF	-	TRBV7-3	TRBJ2-3	TRBD1
TGTGCCAGCAGTCGCAAACAGGGATCCGGCACCCAGTACTTC	CASSRKQGSGTQYF	-	TRBV12-3/TRBV12-4	TRBJ2-5	-
TGTGCCAGCAGCCAACATAGTCGGTATGAGCAGTTCTTC	CASSQHSRYEQFF	-	TRBV3-1	TRBJ2-1	-
TGTGCCAGCAGCTTCCTGTCAGGGAGGGGCCCTTTGGAGCAGTACTTC	CASSFLSGRGPLEQYF	few	TRBV11-2	TRBJ2-7	TRBD2
TGTGCCAGCAGCCTGGGGGACGGGGGCTATGGCTACACCTTC	CASSLGDGGYGYTF	-	TRBV11-2	TRBJ1-2	-
TGTGCCACCACCACCGAGAACGCCTACGAGCAGTACTTC	CATTTENAYEQYF	-	TRBV2	TRBJ2-7	-
TGTGCCAGCAGGTACACGAACACTGAAGCTTTCTTT	CASRYTNTEAFF	-	TRBV6-2/TRBV6-3	TRBJ1-1	-
TGTGCCAGCAGCCGATGGGACAACGGTCTCCCGGTCTTC	CASSRWDNGLPVF	once	TRBV3-1	TRBJ2-7	-
TGTGCCAGCAGTGCCGGGACAGGGGCGACAGATACGCAGTATTTT	CASSAGTGATDTQYF	-	TRBV2	TRBJ2-3	TRBD1
TGTGCCAGCAGTGAAAGGAGCGGGGGGGCCATAGATACGCAGTATTTT	CASSERSGGAIDTQYF	-	TRBV6-1	TRBJ2-3	TRBD2
TGCAGTGCTAGAACTAGCGACTACGAGCAGTACTTC	CSARTSDYEQYF	-	TRBV20-1	TRBJ2-7	TRBD2
TGTGCCAGCAAGATGGGGGGGCTCGCAGATACGCAGTATTTT	CASKMGGLADTQYF	few	TRBV7-2	TRBJ2-3	-
TGTGCCAGCAGTGATCTGCCAGGGACTATTGCAGATACGCAGTATTTT	CASSDLPGTIADTQYF	few	TRBV27	TRBJ2-3	TRBD2
TGTGCCAGCCGACAGGGGGCTTCAGATACGCAGTATTTT	CASRQGASDTQYF	-	TRBV27	TRBJ2-3	TRBD1
TGTGCCAGCAGTTTCGAGAGGGAGATCTACAATGAGCAGTTCTTC	CASSFEREIYNEQFF	few	TRBV12-3/TRBV12-4	TRBJ2-1	-
TGTGCCAGCAACCCAGGGGGGCGGCTCTCTGGGGCCAACGTCCTGACTTTC	CASNPGGRLSGANVLTF	-	TRBV5-4	TRBJ2-6	-
TGTGCCAGCATGACCGGGACACGGACCGGGGAGCTGTTTTTT	CASMTGTRTGELFF	few	TRBV6-1	TRBJ2-2	-
TGTGCCAGCCTATCCTCGGGTAACTATGGCTACACCTTC	CASLSSGNYGYTF	few	TRBV12-3/TRBV12-4	TRBJ1-2	-
TGTGCCAGCAGCCCAACGGGGGGACCAGAGACCCAGTACTTC	CASSPTGGPETQYF	-	TRBV7-3	TRBJ2-5	TRBD2
TGTGCCTGGATCCCTGCCCCTACTAGGAGGCGCACAGATACGCAGTATTTT	CAWIPAPTRRRTDTQYF	-	TRBV30	TRBJ2-3	-
TGTGCCAGCAGCCAGAAGCTCTATGGCTACACCTTC	CASSQKLYGYTF	few	TRBV12-3/TRBV12-4	TRBJ1-2	-
TGTGCCGGGGCCCCCGCAGACTATTACTATGGCTACACCTTC	CAGAPADYYYGYTF	-	TRBV28	TRBJ1-2	-
TGTGCCAGCAGCTTAGTGGCGGGCGGGGACTCCTACGAGCAGTACTTC	CASSLVAGGDSYEQYF	few	TRBV7-2	TRBJ2-7	-
TGTGCCAGCAGCAAAGCAGGGGGGGGCACAGATACGCAGTATTTT	CASSKAGGGTDTQYF	few	TRBV21-1	TRBJ2-3	-
TGTGCCAGCAGTGAAATGGCGGCCAATCAGCCCCAGCATTTT	CASSEMAANQPQHF	-	TRBV6-1	TRBJ1-5	-
TGTGCCAGCAGTTCCTCCAGGGGGATTAACTATGGCTACACCTTC	CASSSSRGINYGYTF	-	TRBV28	TRBJ1-2	TRBD1
TGCAGTGCTCCCAGGGCCACCGGGGAGCTGTTTTTT	CSAPRATGELFF	few	TRBV20-1	TRBJ2-2	-
TGTGCCAGCAGTTACCAGGGGGCTAGCACAGATACGCAGTATTTT	CASSYQGASTDTQYF	few	TRBV12-3/TRBV12-4	TRBJ2-3	TRBD1
TGTGCCAGCAGCGTAAGGGCAGGGGGCACAGCAACTAATGAAAAACTGTTTTTT	CASSVRAGGTATNEKLFF	few	TRBV9	TRBJ1-4	TRBD1
TGTGCCAGCAGTTTATCGATACAGGGGGGAGCCTACGAGCAGTACTTC	CASSLSIQGGAYEQYF	-	TRBV6-2/TRBV6-3	TRBJ2-7	TRBD1
TGCGCCAGCAGCCAAGAATTGAGACAGGGGATTTCCACAGATACGCAGTATTTT	CASSQELRQGISTDTQYF	-	TRBV4-3	TRBJ2-3	TRBD1
TGCGCCAAGGGGGGATTTTCCTACGAGCAGTACTTC	CAKGGFSYEQYF	-	TRBV10-1	TRBJ2-7	-
TGTGCCAGCAGCGTTGGTCCCCCGGGACACCTTGGGACTGAAGCTTTCTTT	CASSVGPPGHLGTEAFF	many	TRBV9	TRBJ1-1	-
TGCAGTGCTAGAACCGGGACGGACTATGGCTACACCTTC	CSARTGTDYGYTF	few	TRBV20-1	TRBJ1-2	-
TGTGCCAGCAGCTACGCGGGGGGACAGGGAGGGGAGCAGTACTTC	CASSYAGGQGGEQYF	-	TRBV7-9	TRBJ2-7	-
TGCAGTGCTAAGTGGCTAGCGGGGGCTGACGAGCAGTACTTC	CSAKWLAGADEQYF	-	TRBV20-1	TRBJ2-7	TRBD2
TGCAGTGCTAGAGTAAGCAATCAGCCCCAGCATTTT	CSARVSNQPQHF	many	TRBV20-1	TRBJ1-5	-
TGTGCCAGCAGAACCTCCTCGGGGACACCGAGGGGCGAGCAGTACTTC	CASRTSSGTPRGEQYF	once	TRBV28	TRBJ2-7	-
TGTGCCAGCAGTTTATCTGTGGGCGCCTACGAGCAGTACTTC	CASSLSVGAYEQYF	-	TRBV28	TRBJ2-7	-
TGTGCCAGCAGTTACCTACCAGCTTATGGCTACACCTTC	CASSYLPAYGYTF	few	TRBV6-2/TRBV6-3	TRBJ1-2	-
TGTGCCAGCAAGCCGGGGGTTGGGAATGAGCAGTTCTTC	CASKPGVGNEQFF	few	TRBV11-1	TRBJ2-1	-
TGCAGTGCTAGAGATCTAACTAGCGGCTACGAGCAGTACTTC	CSARDLTSGYEQYF	few	TRBV20-1	TRBJ2-7	TRBD2
TGCAGGGTAACAGGGAACACTGAAGCTTTCTTT	CRVTGNTEAFF	-	TRBV20-1	TRBJ1-1	-
TGCAGTGCCCCTGTACAGGGGGCGCTAGATGAGCAGTTCTTC	CSAPVQGALDEQFF	-	TRBV20-1	TRBJ2-1	TRBD1
TGCGCCAGCAGCCAAGTTTCCTCGGAGACCCAGTACTTC	CASSQVSSETQYF	few	TRBV4-1	TRBJ2-5	-
TGTGCCAGCAGCTTCAAAGAGGGGTCATACAATGAGCAGTTCTTC	CASSFKEGSYNEQFF	few	TRBV7-2	TRBJ2-1	-
TGCAGTGCTCCAAACTACAGGGGTAACGGGGAGCTGTTTTTT	CSAPNYRGNGELFF	few	TRBV20-1	TRBJ2-2	TRBD1
TGTGCCAGCACTCTCTTGGGGGTTACTAGCACAGATACGCAGTATTTT	CASTLLGVTSTDTQYF	-	TRBV5-6	TRBJ2-3	-
TGTGCCAGCAGCTTGTGGGACAGTAAAGGCAATGAGCAGTTCTTC	CASSLWDSKGNEQFF	-	TRBV5-5	TRBJ2-1	TRBD1
TGTGCCACCAGTGACTCGAACAGGGGCCGACACACCGGGGAGCTGTTTTTT	CATSDSNRGRHTGELFF	-	TRBV24-1	TRBJ2-2	TRBD1
TGCGCCAGCAGCTTACTACAGGGGAACACTGAAGCTTTCTTT	CASSLLQGNTEAFF	many	TRBV5-1	TRBJ1-1	-
TGTGCCAGCAGGGAACAGGGGTATAATTCACCCCTCCACTTT	CASREQGYNSPLHF	few	TRBV7-9	TRBJ1-6	TRBD1
TGTGCCAGCAGTCCACCCGGGACAGGCGAGACCCAGTACTTC	CASSPPGTGETQYF	many	TRBV12-3/TRBV12-4	TRBJ2-5	TRBD1